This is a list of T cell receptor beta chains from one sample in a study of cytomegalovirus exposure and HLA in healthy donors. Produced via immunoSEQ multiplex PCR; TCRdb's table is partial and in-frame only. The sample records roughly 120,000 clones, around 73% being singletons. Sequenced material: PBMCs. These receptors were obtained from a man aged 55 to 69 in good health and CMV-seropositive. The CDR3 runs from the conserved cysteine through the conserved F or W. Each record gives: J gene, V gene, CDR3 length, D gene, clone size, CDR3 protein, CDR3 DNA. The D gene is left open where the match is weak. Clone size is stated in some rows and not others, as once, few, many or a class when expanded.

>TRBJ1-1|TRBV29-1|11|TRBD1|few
CSVAGTGRAFF
TGCAGCGTTGCTGGGACAGGGAGGGCTTTCTTT
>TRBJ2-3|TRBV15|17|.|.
CATSRATGGEVADTQYF
TGTGCCACCAGCAGAGCAACGGGCGGGGAGGTGGCAGATACGCAGTATTTT
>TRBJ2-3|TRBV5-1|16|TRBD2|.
CASSLGLAGVTDTQYF
TGCGCCAGCAGCTTGGGGCTAGCGGGGGTCACAGATACGCAGTATTTT
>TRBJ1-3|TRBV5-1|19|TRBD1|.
CASSWTGTGGGGSGNTIYF
TGCGCCAGCAGCTGGACCGGGACAGGCGGTGGGGGATCTGGAAACACCATATATTTT
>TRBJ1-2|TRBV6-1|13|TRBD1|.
CASTSGGYYGYTF
TGTGCCAGCACTTCAGGGGGCTACTATGGCTACACCTTC
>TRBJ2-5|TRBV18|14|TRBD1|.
CASSPRQGTETQYF
TGTGCCAGCTCACCTAGACAGGGTACAGAGACCCAGTACTTC
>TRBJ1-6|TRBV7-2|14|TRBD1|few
CASSSGQYYSPLHF
TGTGCCAGCAGCTCGGGACAGTATTATTCACCCCTCCACTTT
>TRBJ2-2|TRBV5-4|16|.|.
CASSLMRGLNTGELFF
TGTGCCAGCAGCTTGATGCGGGGACTCAACACCGGGGAGCTGTTTTTT
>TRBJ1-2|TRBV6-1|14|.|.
CASSEGGDYYGYTF
TGTGCCAGCAGTGAAGGCGGGGATTATTATGGCTACACCTTC
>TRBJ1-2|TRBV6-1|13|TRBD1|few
CASSLTGERGYTF
TGTGCCAGCAGTCTCACAGGGGAAAGGGGCTACACCTTC
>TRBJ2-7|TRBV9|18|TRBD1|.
CASSVEGGPTGGTYEQYF
TGTGCCAGCAGCGTAGAGGGGGGGCCGACAGGGGGAACCTACGAGCAGTACTTC
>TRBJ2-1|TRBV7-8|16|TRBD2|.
CASSPWGLATYNEQFF
TGTGCCAGCAGCCCGTGGGGACTAGCAACCTACAATGAGCAGTTCTTC
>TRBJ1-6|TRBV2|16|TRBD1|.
CASSEAGGTGDSPLHF
TGTGCCAGCAGTGAAGCGGGGGGGACAGGGGATTCACCCCTCCACTTT
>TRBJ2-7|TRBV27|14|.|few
CASSLWGENNEQYF
TGTGCCAGCAGTTTGTGGGGGGAAAATAACGAGCAGTACTTC
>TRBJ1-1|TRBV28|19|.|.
CASSSPRGPRSGFRTEAFF
TGTGCCAGCAGTTCACCGCGGGGACCCAGGTCGGGGTTTAGGACTGAAGCTTTCTTT
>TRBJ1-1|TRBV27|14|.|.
CASSFDSRDTEAFF
TGTGCCAGCAGTTTCGACAGTAGAGACACTGAAGCTTTCTTT
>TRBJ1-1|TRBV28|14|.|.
CASSFFEVNTEAFF
TGTGCCAGCAGTTTCTTTGAGGTGAACACTGAAGCTTTCTTT
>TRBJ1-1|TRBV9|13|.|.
CASSVLLRTEAFF
TGTGCCAGCAGCGTGTTGCTCCGGACTGAAGCTTTCTTT
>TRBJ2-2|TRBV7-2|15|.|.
CASSFTRGNTGELFF
TGTGCCAGCAGCTTTACCAGGGGAAATACCGGGGAGCTGTTTTTT
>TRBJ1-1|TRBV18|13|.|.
CASSQGSSTEAFF
TGTGCCAGCTCCCAGGGTAGTAGCACTGAAGCTTTCTTT
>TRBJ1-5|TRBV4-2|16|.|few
CASSHVGQPNNQPQHF
TGTGCCAGCAGCCATGTAGGACAGCCGAACAATCAGCCCCAGCATTTT
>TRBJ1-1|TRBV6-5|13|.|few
CASRQTRNTEAFF
TGTGCCAGCAGACAGACCCGGAACACTGAAGCTTTCTTT
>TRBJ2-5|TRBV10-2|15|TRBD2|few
CASSERGGGTETQYF
TGCGCCAGCAGTGAGCGCGGGGGGGGCACGGAGACCCAGTACTTC
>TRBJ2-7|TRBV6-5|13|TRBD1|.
CASTRTGGYEQYF
TGTGCCAGCACTAGGACAGGGGGTTACGAGCAGTACTTC
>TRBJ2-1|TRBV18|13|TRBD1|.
CASSWGQYNEQFF
TGTGCCAGCTCGTGGGGACAGTACAATGAGCAGTTCTTC
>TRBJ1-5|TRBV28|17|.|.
CASHEGQLRNSNQPQHF
TGTGCCAGCCATGAGGGACAACTCCGTAATAGCAATCAGCCCCAGCATTTT
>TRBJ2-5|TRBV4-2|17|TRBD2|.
CASSQDLASGGRETQYF
TGTGCCAGCAGCCAAGATCTGGCTAGCGGGGGGAGGGAGACCCAGTACTTC
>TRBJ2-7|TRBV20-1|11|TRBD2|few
CSVAGGHEQYF
TGCAGTGTCGCGGGGGGCCACGAGCAGTACTTC
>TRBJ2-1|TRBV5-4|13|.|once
CASSFGVGDEQFF
TGTGCCAGCAGCTTCGGCGTCGGAGATGAGCAGTTCTTC
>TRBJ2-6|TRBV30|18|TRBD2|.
CAWRPPRTAGWGANVLTF
TGTGCCTGGAGACCACCTAGAACAGCGGGGTGGGGGGCCAACGTCCTGACTTTC
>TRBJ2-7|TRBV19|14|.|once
CASSIAADSREQYF
TGTGCCAGTAGTATAGCAGCGGACTCTAGGGAGCAGTACTTC
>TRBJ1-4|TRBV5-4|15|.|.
CASSLFKGGAEKLFF
TGTGCCAGCAGCTTGTTTAAAGGGGGGGCCGAAAAACTGTTTTTT
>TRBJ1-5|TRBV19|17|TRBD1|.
CASINTGGQGASQPQHF
TGTGCCAGTATCAATACTGGGGGACAGGGGGCGAGTCAGCCCCAGCATTTT
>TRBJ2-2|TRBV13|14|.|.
CASSRTAYTGELFF
TGTGCCAGCAGCCGGACAGCATACACCGGGGAGCTGTTTTTT
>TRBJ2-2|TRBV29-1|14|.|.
CSAMGHRNTGELFF
TGCAGCGCAATGGGACACCGAAACACCGGGGAGCTGTTTTTT
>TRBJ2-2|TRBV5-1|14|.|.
CASSPTGFTGELFF
TGCGCCAGCAGCCCAACGGGGTTCACCGGGGAGCTGTTTTTT
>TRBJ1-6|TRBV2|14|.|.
CASAISSYNSPLHF
TGTGCCAGCGCTATTAGCTCCTATAATTCACCCCTCCACTTT